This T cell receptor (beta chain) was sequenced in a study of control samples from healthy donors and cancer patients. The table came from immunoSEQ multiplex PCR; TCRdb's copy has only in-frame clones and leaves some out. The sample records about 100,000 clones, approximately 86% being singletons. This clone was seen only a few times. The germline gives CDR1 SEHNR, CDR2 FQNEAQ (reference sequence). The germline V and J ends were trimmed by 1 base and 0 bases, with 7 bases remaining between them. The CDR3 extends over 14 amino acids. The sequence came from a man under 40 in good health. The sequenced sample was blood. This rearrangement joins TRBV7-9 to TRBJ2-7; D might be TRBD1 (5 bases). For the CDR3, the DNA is TGTGCCAGCAGCTTAGACAGGAACTCCTACGAGCAGTACTTC. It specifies CASSLDRNSYEQYF.